These 10 T cell receptor beta chains were sequenced from one sample in a study of T-cell memory formation after mild COVID-19 (dated by TCRdb to the early 2020s). The library was generated by 5' RACE. Sequenced on an Illumina NovaSeq 6000. Starting from the raw public reads, TCRdb applied fastp trimming at Q25, assembled clones with MiXCR and retained in-frame beta chains. Rows with a matching CDR3 protein are joined into one entry that keeps the most common DNA and genes. This sample comprises 300,000 or so distinct CDR3 sequences, around 15% of them detected only once. The ten largest clonotypes hold less than 30% of the sample. The source material was PBMCs or a T cell subset sorted from them (not recorded which). Receptors were obtained from a man in his late teens or twenties who had mild COVID-19 (a few samples of this study predate the infection). The sample titles of this study are shuffled in the database, so cell type and time point are left out; the donor was told from shared clones.

This clonotype turned up a few times. The chain has TRBV29-1 and TRBJ2-7; a weak D match, TRBD2 (5 bases). The CDR3 totals 17 residues. Trimming stripped 5 bases from V and 6 bases from J, with 29 bases between. Germline CDR1 reads SQVTM; CDR2 reads ANQGSEA. The CDR3 coding sequence is TGCAGCGTTACAAGACATACCGGGAATGAGGTAGTTGCCGAGCAGTACTTC. The encoded protein is CSVTRHTGNEVVAEQYF.

There are a few counts of this clonotype. The CDR3 DNA reads TGCGCCAGCAGTTTCACTTCGCCAGAGACCCAGTACTTC. Protein: CASSFTSPETQYF. This rearrangement joins TRBV5-1 to TRBJ2-5; D ambiguous. Trimming pared 5 bases from V and 4 bases from J, leaving 12 bases between. Germline V gene data show CDR1 as SGHRS and CDR2 as YFSETQ. The length of the CDR3 is 13 residues. The whole variable domain, remainder taken from reference TRBV5-1 and TRBJ2-5, is KAGVTQTPRYLIKTRGQQVTLSCSPISGHRSVSWYQQTPGQGLQFLFEYFSETQRNKGNFPGRFSGRQFSNSRSEMNVSTLELGDSALYLCASSFTSPETQYFGPGTRLLVL.

The chain combines TRBV27 with TRBJ2-3; 14 nucleotides line up with TRBD2. Per the germline V gene, CDR1 is MNHEY and CDR2 is SMNVEV (reference sequence). Unmatched junction bases numbered 4, after V lost 10 bases and J lost 7 bases. This CDR3 is built from 13 residues. This chain's CDR3 is CATRTSGGNTQYF. In nucleotides, the CDR3 is TGTGCCACCAGGACTAGCGGGGGGAATACGCAGTATTTT.

This chain links TRBV2 with TRBJ2-3; D may be TRBD1 (7 bases). This CDR3 has 15 amino acids. CDR1 SNHLY and CDR2 FYNNEI come from the germline V gene. Deletions cut 8 bases from V and 2 bases from J, with 17 bases between. The CDR3 spells CASPLAGGHTDTQYF. CDR3 DNA sequence: TGTGCCAGCCCGCTGGCAGGGGGGCACACAGATACGCAGTATTTT.

The chain couples TRBV5-1 to TRBJ2-3, with D possibly TRBD1 on 5 matching bases. The length of the CDR3 is 15 residues. Trimming stripped 1 base from V and 4 bases from J, with 13 bases between. Germline CDR1 is SGHRS and CDR2 is YFSETQ. The CDR3 here is CASSLSSQGPDTQYF. The CDR3 DNA reads as TGCGCCAGCAGCTTGTCGTCTCAGGGCCCAGATACGCAGTATTTT.

This clonotype was recorded at least ten times. The V call is TRBV4-1, the J call TRBJ2-7; the D gene is possibly TRBD1 (6 bases). The CDR3 has 14 amino acids. The V gene's germline CDR1 is MGHRA and CDR2 YSYEKL. The ends were cut back, 2 bases at V and 2 bases at J, with 10 bases in the middle. The CDR3, as DNA: TGCGCCAGCAGCCAAAAGGCAGGGGCCTACGAGCAGTACGTC. Translation: CASSQKAGAYEQYV.

This chain links TRBV6-5 with TRBJ1-1; D gene unclear. V shed 6 bases and J shed 11 bases, with 13 bases lying between them. Germline CDR1 MNHEY, CDR2 SVGAGI. The CDR3 is 11 amino acids. CDR3 bases: TGTGCCAGCAGGAAGGGTGCAAGGGCTTTCTTT. It specifies CASRKGARAFF.

This clonotype showed up many times. The chain couples TRBV19 to TRBJ1-1, with unresolved D. This CDR3 comprises 8 residues. The germline V gene has CDR1 LNHDA and CDR2 SQIVND (reference sequence). V gave up 4 bases and J gave up 9 bases, with 0 bases separating them. The CDR3 DNA sequence: TGTGCCAGTAGTAAAGCTTTCTTT. Amino acids: CASSKAFF.

Only a few counts were recorded for this clonotype. This chain uses TRBV2 with TRBJ1-6; no clear D. CDR3 length: 16 amino acids. Germline CDR1 reads SNHLY; CDR2 reads FYNNEI. V gave up 5 bases and J gave up 5 bases, with 16 bases separating them. This chain's CDR3 is CASSSRNSGDNSPLHF. DNA of the CDR3: TGTGCCAGCAGTTCACGGAATAGTGGCGATAATTCACCCCTCCACTTT.

This clonotype was seen a few times. The chain is built from TRBV5-5 and TRBJ2-1; no reliable D call. Germline values: CDR1 SGHKS, CDR2 YYEKEE (reference sequence). The CDR3 is 16 residues long. Trimming removed 1 base at V and 0 bases at J, with 11 bases between. CDR3 amino acids: CASSLSRLFSYNEQFF. The CDR3 DNA reads as TGTGCCAGCAGCTTGTCACGGCTTTTCTCCTACAATGAGCAGTTCTTC. Full variable domain (missing parts from reference TRBV5-5 and TRBJ2-1): DAGVTQSPTHLIKTRGQQVTLRCSPISGHKSVSWYQQVLGQGPQFIFQYYEKEERGRGNFPDRFSARQFPNYSSELNVNALLLGDSALYLCASSLSRLFSYNEQFFGPGTRLTVL.